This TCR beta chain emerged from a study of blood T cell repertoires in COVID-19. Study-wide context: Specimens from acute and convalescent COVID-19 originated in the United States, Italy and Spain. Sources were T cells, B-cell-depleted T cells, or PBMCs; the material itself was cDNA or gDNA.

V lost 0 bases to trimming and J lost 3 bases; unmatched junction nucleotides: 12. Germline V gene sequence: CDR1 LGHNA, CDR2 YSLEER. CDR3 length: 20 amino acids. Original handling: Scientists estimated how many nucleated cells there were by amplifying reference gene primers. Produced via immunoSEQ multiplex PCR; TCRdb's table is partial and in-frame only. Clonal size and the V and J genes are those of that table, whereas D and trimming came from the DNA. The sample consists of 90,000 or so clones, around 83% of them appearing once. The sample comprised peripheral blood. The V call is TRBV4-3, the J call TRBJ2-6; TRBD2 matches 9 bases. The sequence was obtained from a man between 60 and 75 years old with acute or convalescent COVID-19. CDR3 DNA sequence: TGCGCCAGCAGCCAAGAGACACCAGGCGGGGGGGCCGGTGGGGCCAACGTCCTGACTTTC. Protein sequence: CASSQETPGGGAGGANVLTF.